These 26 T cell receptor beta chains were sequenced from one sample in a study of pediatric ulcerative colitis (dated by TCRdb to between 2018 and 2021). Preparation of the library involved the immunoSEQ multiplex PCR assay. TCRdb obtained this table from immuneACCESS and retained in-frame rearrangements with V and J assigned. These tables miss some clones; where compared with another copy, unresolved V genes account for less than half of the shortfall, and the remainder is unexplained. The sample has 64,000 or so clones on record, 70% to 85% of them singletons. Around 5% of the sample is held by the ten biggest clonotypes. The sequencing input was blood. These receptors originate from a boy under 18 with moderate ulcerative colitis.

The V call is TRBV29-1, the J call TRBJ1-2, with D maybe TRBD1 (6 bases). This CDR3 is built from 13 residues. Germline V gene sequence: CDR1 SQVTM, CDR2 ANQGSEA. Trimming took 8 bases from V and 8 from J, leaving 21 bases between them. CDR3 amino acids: CSFIGGRSGGYTF. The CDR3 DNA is TGCAGCTTCATAGGGGGGCGGAGCGGGGGCTACACCTTC. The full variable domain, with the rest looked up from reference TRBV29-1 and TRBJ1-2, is SAVISQKPSRDICQRGTSLTIQCQVDSQVTMMFWYRQQPGQSLTLIATANQGSEATYESGFVIDKFPISRPNLTFSTLTVSNMSPEDSSIYLCSFIGGRSGGYTFGSGTRLTVV.

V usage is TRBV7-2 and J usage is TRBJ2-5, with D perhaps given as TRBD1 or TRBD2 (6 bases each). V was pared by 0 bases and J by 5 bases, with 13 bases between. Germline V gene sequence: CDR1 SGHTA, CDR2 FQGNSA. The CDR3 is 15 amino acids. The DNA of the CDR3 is TGTGCCAGCAGCTTAGCAGGCAGGGGAGGCGAGACCCAGTACTTC. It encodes CASSLAGRGGETQYF.

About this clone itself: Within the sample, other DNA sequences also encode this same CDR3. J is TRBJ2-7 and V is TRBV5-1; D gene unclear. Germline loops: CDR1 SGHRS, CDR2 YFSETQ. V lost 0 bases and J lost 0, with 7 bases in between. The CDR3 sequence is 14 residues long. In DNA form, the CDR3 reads TGCGCCAGCAGCTTGGGGCCAGCCTCCTACGAGCAGTACTTC. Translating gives CASSLGPASYEQYF.

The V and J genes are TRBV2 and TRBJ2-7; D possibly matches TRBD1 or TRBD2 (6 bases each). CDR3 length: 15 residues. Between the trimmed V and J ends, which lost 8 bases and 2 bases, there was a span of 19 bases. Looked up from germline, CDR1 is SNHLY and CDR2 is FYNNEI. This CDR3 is CASAPRGGLPYEQYF. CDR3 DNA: TGTGCCAGCGCACCTAGAGGGGGGCTACCCTACGAGCAGTACTTC.

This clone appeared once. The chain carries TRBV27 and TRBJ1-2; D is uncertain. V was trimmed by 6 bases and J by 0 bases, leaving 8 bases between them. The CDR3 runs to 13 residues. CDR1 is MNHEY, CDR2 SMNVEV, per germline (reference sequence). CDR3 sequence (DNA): TGTGCCAGCAGGTCGGCGGCTAACTATGGCTACACCTTC. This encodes CASRSAANYGYTF.

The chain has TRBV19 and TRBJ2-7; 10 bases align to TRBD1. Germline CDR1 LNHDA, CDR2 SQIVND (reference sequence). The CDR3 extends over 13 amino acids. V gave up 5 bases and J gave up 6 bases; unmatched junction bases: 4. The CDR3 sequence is CASSEGTGAEQYF. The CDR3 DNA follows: TGTGCCAGTAGTGAGGGGACAGGGGCCGAGCAGTACTTC.

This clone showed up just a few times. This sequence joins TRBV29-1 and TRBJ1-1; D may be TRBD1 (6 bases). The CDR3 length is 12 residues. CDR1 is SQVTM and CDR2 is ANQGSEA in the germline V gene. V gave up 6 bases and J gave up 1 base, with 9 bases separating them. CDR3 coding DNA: TGCAGCGTCGAGGGACAGAACACTGAAGCTTTCTTT. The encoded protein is CSVEGQNTEAFF.

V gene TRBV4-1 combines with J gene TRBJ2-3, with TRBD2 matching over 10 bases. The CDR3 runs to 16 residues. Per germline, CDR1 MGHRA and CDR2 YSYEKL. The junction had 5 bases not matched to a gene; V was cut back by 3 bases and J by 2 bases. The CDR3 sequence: CASSHYGLADTDTQYF. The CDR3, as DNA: TGCGCCAGCAGCCATTACGGACTAGCGGACACAGATACGCAGTATTTT.

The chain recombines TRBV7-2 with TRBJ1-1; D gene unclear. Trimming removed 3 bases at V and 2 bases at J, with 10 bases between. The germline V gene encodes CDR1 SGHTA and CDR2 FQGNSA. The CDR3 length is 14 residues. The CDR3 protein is CASSFGVGNTEAFF. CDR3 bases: TGTGCCAGCAGCTTCGGCGTAGGAAACACTGAAGCTTTCTTT.

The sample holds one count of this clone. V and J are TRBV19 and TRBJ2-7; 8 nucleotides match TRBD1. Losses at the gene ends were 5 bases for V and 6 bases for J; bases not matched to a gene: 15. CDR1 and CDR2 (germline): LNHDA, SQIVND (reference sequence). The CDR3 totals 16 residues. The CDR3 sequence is CASSERVGTGLSEQYF. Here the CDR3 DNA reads TGTGCCAGTAGTGAAAGGGTCGGGACAGGCTTAAGCGAGCAGTACTTC. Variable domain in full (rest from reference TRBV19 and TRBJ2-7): DGGITQSPKYLFRKEGQNVTLSCEQNLNHDAMYWYRQDPGQGLRLIYYSQIVNDFQKGDIAEGYSVSREKKESFPLTVTSAQKNPTAFYLCASSERVGTGLSEQYFGPGTRLTVT.

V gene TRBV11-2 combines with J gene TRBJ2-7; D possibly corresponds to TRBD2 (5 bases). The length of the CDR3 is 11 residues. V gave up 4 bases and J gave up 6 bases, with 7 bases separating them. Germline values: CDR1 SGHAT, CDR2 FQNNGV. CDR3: CASSYRGEQYF. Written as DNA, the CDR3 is TGTGCCAGCAGCTACCGGGGCGAGCAGTACTTC.

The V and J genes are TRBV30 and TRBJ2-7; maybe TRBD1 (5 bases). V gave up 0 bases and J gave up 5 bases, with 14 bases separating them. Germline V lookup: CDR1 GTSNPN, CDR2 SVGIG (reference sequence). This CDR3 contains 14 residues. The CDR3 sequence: CAWSVRQSNNEQYF. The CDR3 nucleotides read TGTGCCTGGAGTGTACGACAGTCTAACAACGAGCAGTACTTC. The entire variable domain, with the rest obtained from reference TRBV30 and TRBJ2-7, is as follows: SQTIHQWPATLVQPVGSPLSLECTVEGTSNPNLYWYRQAAGRGLQLLFYSVGIGQISSEVPQNLSASRPQDRQFILSSKKLLLSDSGFYLCAWSVRQSNNEQYFGPGTRLTVT.

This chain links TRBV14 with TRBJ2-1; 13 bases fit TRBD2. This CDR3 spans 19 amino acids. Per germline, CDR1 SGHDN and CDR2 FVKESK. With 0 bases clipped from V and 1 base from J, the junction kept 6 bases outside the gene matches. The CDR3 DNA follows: TGTGCCAGCAGCCAAGAACTAGCGGGAGGGATAGGGTCCTACAATGAGCAGTTCTTC. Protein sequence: CASSQELAGGIGSYNEQFF.

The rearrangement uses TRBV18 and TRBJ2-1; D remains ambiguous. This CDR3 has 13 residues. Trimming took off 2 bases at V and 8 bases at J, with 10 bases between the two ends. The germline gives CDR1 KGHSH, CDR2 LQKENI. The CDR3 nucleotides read TGTGCCAGCTCACCAAGTTTAGTTTATGAGCAGTTCTTC. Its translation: CASSPSLVYEQFF.

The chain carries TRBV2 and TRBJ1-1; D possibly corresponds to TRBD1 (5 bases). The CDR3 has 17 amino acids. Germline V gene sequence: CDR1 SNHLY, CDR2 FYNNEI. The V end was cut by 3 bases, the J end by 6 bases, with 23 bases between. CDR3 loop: CASSDIVGRVVVAEAFF. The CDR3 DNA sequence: TGTGCCAGCAGTGACATAGTAGGCAGGGTGGTCGTCGCTGAAGCTTTCTTT.

The CDR3 DNA follows: TGTGCCAGCAGCGTAGACAGGGCTCGGAATTCACCCCTCCACTTT. It is translated as CASSVDRARNSPLHF. This chain joins TRBV5-4 and TRBJ1-6; TRBD1 matches at 7 bases. Germline V gene data show CDR1 as SGHNT and CDR2 as YYREEE (reference sequence). The CDR3 runs 15 residues. Germline trimming cut 4 bases from V and 7 bases from J; bases unmatched to any gene: 8.

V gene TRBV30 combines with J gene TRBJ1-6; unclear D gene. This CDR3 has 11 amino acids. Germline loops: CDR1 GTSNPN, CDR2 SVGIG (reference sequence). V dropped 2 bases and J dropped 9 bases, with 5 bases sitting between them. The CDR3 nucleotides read TGTGCCTGGAGTAGAGGTTCACCCCTCCACTTT. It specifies CAWSRGSPLHF.

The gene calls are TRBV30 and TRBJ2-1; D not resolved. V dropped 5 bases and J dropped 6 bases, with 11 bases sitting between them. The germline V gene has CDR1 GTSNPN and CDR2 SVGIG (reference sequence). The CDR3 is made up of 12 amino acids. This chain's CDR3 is CAWFSETNEQFF. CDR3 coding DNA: TGTGCCTGGTTCTCGGAGACCAATGAGCAGTTCTTC.

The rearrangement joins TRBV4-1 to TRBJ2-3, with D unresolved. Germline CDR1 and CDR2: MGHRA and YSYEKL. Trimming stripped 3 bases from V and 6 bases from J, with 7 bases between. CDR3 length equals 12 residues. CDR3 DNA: TGCGCCAGCAGCCAGGGATCGGATACGCAGTATTTT. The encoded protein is CASSQGSDTQYF.

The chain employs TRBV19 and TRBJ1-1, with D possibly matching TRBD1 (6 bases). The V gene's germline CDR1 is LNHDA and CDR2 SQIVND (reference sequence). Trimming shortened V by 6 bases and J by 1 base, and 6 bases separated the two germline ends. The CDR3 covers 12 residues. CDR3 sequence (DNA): TGTGCCAGTAGCAGGGGGAACACTGAAGCTTTCTTT. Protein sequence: CASSRGNTEAFF.

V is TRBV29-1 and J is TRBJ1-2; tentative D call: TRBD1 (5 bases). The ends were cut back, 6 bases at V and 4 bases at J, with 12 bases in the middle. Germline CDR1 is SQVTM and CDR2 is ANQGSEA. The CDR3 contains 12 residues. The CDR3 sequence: CSVTTATYGYTF. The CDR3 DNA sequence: TGCAGCGTCACGACAGCCACCTATGGCTACACCTTC.

CDR3 loop: CASSLSPTGNTEAFF. CDR3 DNA sequence: TGTGCCAGCAGCTTAAGCCCGACAGGGAACACTGAAGCTTTCTTT. This chain links TRBV7-2 with TRBJ1-1, with D possibly matching TRBD1 (6 bases). CDR3 size: 15 residues. The V gene's germline CDR1 is SGHTA and CDR2 FQGNSA. Between the trimmed V and J ends, which lost 2 bases and 1 base, there was a span of 11 bases.

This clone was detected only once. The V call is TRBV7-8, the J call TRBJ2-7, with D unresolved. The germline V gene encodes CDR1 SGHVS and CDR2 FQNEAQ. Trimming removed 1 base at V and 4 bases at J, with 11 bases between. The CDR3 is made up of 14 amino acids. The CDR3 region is CASSLVGRVYEQYF. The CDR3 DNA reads TGTGCCAGCAGCTTAGTCGGACGGGTATACGAGCAGTACTTC.

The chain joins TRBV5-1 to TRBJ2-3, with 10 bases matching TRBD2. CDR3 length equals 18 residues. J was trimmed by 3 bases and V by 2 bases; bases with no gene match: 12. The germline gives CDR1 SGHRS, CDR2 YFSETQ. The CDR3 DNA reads TGCGCCAGCAGCTTCTCAGTAGCGGGAGGAACTAGGACAGATACGCAGTATTTT. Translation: CASSFSVAGGTRTDTQYF.

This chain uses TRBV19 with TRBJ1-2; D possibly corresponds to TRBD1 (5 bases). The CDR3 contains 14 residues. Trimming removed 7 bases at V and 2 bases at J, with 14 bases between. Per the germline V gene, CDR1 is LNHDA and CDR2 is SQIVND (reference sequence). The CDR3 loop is CASTPGRTNYGYTF. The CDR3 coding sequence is TGTGCCAGTACCCCGGGACGGACGAACTATGGCTACACCTTC.

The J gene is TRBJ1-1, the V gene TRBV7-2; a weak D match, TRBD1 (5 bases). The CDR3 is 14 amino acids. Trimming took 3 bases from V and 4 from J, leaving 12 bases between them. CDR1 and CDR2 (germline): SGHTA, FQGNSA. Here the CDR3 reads CASSFSGRGTEAFF. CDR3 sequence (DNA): TGTGCCAGCAGCTTTTCGGGACGTGGCACTGAAGCTTTCTTT.